The clone carrying this T cell receptor beta chain was observed a handful of times. Sequencing used immunoSEQ multiplex PCR; TCRdb keeps in-frame clones, though not all of them. The table shows about 380,000 clones, with roughly four fifths occurring only once. The data belong to a study of blood T cell repertoires in COVID-19. Study as a whole: The samples span acute and convalescent COVID-19 from the United States, Italy and Spain. Nucleic acid was either cDNA or gDNA, and it came from T cells, B-cell-depleted T cells, or PBMCs.

This CDR3 comprises 14 residues. Germline V CDR1 and CDR2: KGHSH, LQKENI. Trimming cost V 5 bases and J 4 bases; bases outside gene matches: 6. The chain couples TRBV18 to TRBJ2-7, with 9 bases matching TRBD1. Material: peripheral blood. The receptor was derived from a human donor with acute or convalescent COVID-19. The donor label of this sample is uncertain. CDR3 DNA sequence: TGTGCCAGCTCAGAACAGGGGGCGGAGTACGAGCAGTACTTC. Translation: CASSEQGAEYEQYF.